This T cell receptor (beta chain) was found in a study of tumor and adjacent non-tumor tissue in lung cancer. RNA was extracted from bulk tissue without any cell sorting. More than 3 cm separated this lung sample from the edge of the tumor. About this clonotype itself: Its antigen is currently unknown. At one end the junction does not follow the germline gene, possibly because of a read error.

The CDR3 loop spans 13 amino acids. A modified ARM-PCR protocol with three rounds of nested PCR amplified TCRbeta. TCRdb called the multiplex PCR reads again in MiXCR, with one record for every CDR3 protein. This table has 60,000 to 70,000 distinct CDR3 sequences, around 76% appearing once. Broader study findings: Normal lung showed higher cumulative top 100 clone frequency than tumor.

The receptor comes from a man in his sixties with non-small cell lung cancer. Material: distant non-tumor lung tissue. V is TRBV12-3 or TRBV12-4 and J is TRBJ1-2; 7 nucleotides agree with TRBD1. This chain's CDR3 is CTSSPHRGGGYTF. The CDR3, as DNA: TGTACCAGCAGTCCCCACAGGGGTGGTGGTTACACCTTC.